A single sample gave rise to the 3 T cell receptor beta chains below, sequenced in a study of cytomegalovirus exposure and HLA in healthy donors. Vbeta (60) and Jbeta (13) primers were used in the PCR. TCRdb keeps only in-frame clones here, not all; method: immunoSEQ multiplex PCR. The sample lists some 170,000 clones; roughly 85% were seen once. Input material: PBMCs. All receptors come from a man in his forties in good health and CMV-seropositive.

CDR3 loop: CASSLDKDRVGREKLFF. The CDR3 region has the DNA TGTGCCAGCAGCTTAGATAAGGACAGGGTAGGGCGTGAAAAACTGTTTTTT. The chain links TRBV7-8 to TRBJ1-4; the match to TRBD1 covers 8 bases. J was trimmed by 7 bases and V by 1 base; bases with no gene match: 11. This CDR3 comprises 17 residues. CDR1 is SGHVS and CDR2 is FQNEAQ in the germline V gene. Using reference TRBV7-8 and TRBJ1-4 for the parts outside the CDR3, the full variable domain is GAGVSQSPRYKVAKRGQDVALRCDPISGHVSLFWYQQALGQGPEFLTYFQNEAQLDKSGLPSDRFFAERPEGSVSTLKIQRTQQEDSAVYLCASSLDKDRVGREKLFFGSGTQLSVL.

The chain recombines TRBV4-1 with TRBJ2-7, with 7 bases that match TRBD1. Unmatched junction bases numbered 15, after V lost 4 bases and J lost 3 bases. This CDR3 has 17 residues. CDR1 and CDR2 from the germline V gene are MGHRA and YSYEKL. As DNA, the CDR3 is TGCGCCAGCAGCCGCAAGACAGCCGGGACAGAATTCTACGAGCAGTACTTC. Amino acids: CASSRKTAGTEFYEQYF.

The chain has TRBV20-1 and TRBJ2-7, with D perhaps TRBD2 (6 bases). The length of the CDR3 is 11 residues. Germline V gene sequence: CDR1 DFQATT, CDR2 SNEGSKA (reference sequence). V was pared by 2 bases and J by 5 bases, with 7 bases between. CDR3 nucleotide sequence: TGCAGTGCTAGACTAGCGAACGAGCAGTACTTC. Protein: CSARLANEQYF.